The clone carrying this T cell receptor beta chain turned up a few times. Its target is not known. This entry belongs to a study of CD8 T cells in ankylosing spondylitis. One entry per CDR3 protein, called by TCRdb with MiXCR from the 5' RACE reads. Here the sample spans about 700,000 distinct CDR3 sequences, under 20% being singletons. Study-wide findings and caveats: One TCR beta motif, made up of roughly 8 highly homologous variants, appeared characteristic of ankylosing spondylitis blood.

The sample comprised blood, either unsorted or a sorted T cell fraction (not recorded which). The TCR was taken from a male donor with ankylosing spondylitis.

The CDR3 sequence is CSVEGLAGVPYNEQFF. CDR3 DNA sequence: TGCAGCGTTGAAGGGCTAGCGGGGGTCCCTTACAATGAGCAGTTCTTC. The V and J genes are TRBV29-1 and TRBJ2-1, with 10 bases matching TRBD2. The CDR3 runs 16 residues. In germline, CDR1 is SQVTM, CDR2 ANQGSEA. After removal of 1 base from V and 4 bases from J, the junction contained 7 bases not matched to a gene.